Sequencing of this T cell receptor (beta chain) was carried out in a study of blood T cell repertoires in COVID-19. TCRdb's copy holds only in-frame clones and misses some; the assay was immunoSEQ multiplex PCR. The repertoire holds over 65,000 clones, about 93% seen once, with roughly 0.72% in the top ten. V was clipped by 2 bases and J by 2 bases; unmatched bases: 13. This CDR3 spans 18 amino acids. Germline CDR1 MNHEY, CDR2 SMNVEV (reference sequence). The material sequenced was peripheral blood. The chain links TRBV27 to TRBJ2-7; 9 bases agree with TRBD2. The clonotype was recovered from a woman aged 80 or over with acute or convalescent COVID-19. CDR3 DNA: TGTGCCAGCAGTTTACGCCCTAGGCCCGGGACTAGCACCTACGAGCAGTACTTC. It translates to CASSLRPRPGTSTYEQYF.